The T cell receptor beta chain under discussion was sequenced for a study of CD8 T cells in ankylosing spondylitis. Study results and caveats: Past studies reported some motif variants in reactive arthritis synovial fluid and blood. Among TCR beta sequences, a motif of about 8 highly homologous variants appeared characteristic of ankylosing spondylitis blood.

Each CDR3 protein is one row after TCRdb ran MiXCR on the 5' RACE reads. The data hold 100,000 or so distinct CDR3 sequences, with 24% observed a single time. Regarding this clonotype: Its antigen is undetermined.

The receptor comes from a male donor with ankylosing spondylitis. Sequencing was carried out using synovial fluid, either unsorted or a sorted T cell fraction (not recorded which).

The CDR3 protein is CASSFPLSLAQHF. The CDR3 DNA reads as TGTGCCAGCAGTTTCCCATTATCCCTGGCCCAGCATTTT. The genes are TRBV28 and TRBJ1-5, with D unclear. The V end lost 3 bases, the J end lost 11 bases, and 14 bases lay between the germline ends. Germline-derived CDR1 and CDR2 are MDHEN and SYDVKM. There are 13 residues in the CDR3.